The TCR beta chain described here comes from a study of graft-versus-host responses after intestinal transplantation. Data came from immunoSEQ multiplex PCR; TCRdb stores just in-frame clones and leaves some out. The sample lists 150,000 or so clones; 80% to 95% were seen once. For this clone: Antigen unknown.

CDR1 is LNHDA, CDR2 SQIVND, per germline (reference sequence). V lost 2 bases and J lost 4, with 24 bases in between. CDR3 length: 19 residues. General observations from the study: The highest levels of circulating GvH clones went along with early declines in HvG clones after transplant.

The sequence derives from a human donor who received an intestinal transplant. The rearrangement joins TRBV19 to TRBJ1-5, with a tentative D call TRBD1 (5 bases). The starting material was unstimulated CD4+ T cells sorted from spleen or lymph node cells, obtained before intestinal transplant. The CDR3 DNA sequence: TGTGCCAGTAGTATACCCCCGGGAGGGGTTAGGCTTAGAAATCAGCCCCAGCATTTT. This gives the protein CASSIPPGGVRLRNQPQHF.